This paragraph reports one T cell receptor (beta chain). This sample stems from a study of blood T cell repertoires in COVID-19. Study-wide background: Donors in the United States, Italy and Spain gave samples during acute or convalescent COVID-19.

Sequenced by immunoSEQ multiplex PCR; TCRdb stores in-frame clones only, minus some. The sample includes about 350,000 clones, roughly 84% of them seen just once. Sequenced: PBMCs or T cells enriched from blood (not recorded which). The sequence was collected from a woman younger than 45 who had recovered from COVID-19.

CDR3 sequence: CASSPGQGFDGELFF. The CDR3 DNA sequence: TGTGCCAGCAGCCCAGGACAGGGATTCGACGGGGAGCTGTTTTTT. This chain joins TRBV3-1 (or the pseudogene TRBV3-2) and TRBJ2-2, with 8 bases identical to TRBD1. Germline V CDR1 and CDR2: LGHDT, YNNKEL (reference sequence). The CDR3 sequence is 15 residues long. V shed 4 bases and J 7 bases; nucleotides not matched to a gene: 8.